A single sample is the source of the 13 T cell receptor beta chains below, sequenced in a study of blood T cell repertoires in COVID-19. Measured with immunoSEQ multiplex PCR; TCRdb has only the in-frame clones, and not every one. The repertoire has some 130,000 clones, approximately 74% of them found once; the top ten carry under 2.5%. Sequencing was carried out using peripheral blood. These receptors came from a woman in her 70s with acute or convalescent COVID-19.

The chain uses TRBV7-9 and TRBJ1-4; D may be TRBD1 (6 bases). Between the trimmed V and J ends, which lost 1 base and 7 bases, there was a span of 16 bases. This CDR3 is built from 16 residues. Germline V gene lookup returns CDR1 SEHNR and CDR2 FQNEAQ (reference sequence). CDR3 residues: CASSLGYGGLGEKLFF. In DNA form, the CDR3 reads TGTGCCAGCAGCTTAGGGTACGGGGGGCTCGGTGAAAAACTGTTTTTT.

This clone was counted between two and nine times. The rearrangement uses TRBV9 and TRBJ2-3; 13 bases align to TRBD2. The CDR3 totals 17 residues. CDR1 SGDLS and CDR2 YYNGEE come from the germline V gene. V lost 0 bases and J lost 2; bases outside the gene matches: 3. CDR3 sequence (DNA): TGTGCCAGCAGCGTAGGGACTAGCGGGGGATACACAGATACGCAGTATTTT. This gives the protein CASSVGTSGGYTDTQYF.

J is TRBJ2-3 and V is TRBV19, with 10 bases aligning to TRBD1. CDR1 is LNHDA and CDR2 is SQIVND in the germline V gene (reference sequence). The CDR3 extends over 14 amino acids. V was pared by 5 bases and J by 5 bases, with 4 bases of the junction left unmatched. As DNA, the CDR3 is TGTGCCAGTAGTCGGACAGGGGGATTAGATACGCAGTATTTT. It yields the protein CASSRTGGLDTQYF.

The chain uses TRBV10-3 and TRBJ2-1, with TRBD1 identical over 9 bases. The CDR3 is made up of 15 amino acids. Germline V gene lookup returns CDR1 ENHRY and CDR2 SYGVKD. V was pared by 6 bases and J by 1 base, with 4 bases of the junction left unmatched. CDR3 sequence: CAIRAGTGSYNEQFF. In DNA form, the CDR3 reads TGTGCCATCAGGGCCGGGACAGGGTCCTACAATGAGCAGTTCTTC.

The rearrangement joins TRBV6-6 to TRBJ1-4, with 12 bases aligning to TRBD1. This CDR3 has 16 amino acids. V lost 5 bases to trimming and J lost 8 bases; unmatched junction nucleotides: 9. Looked up from germline, CDR1 is MNHNY and CDR2 is SVGAGI (reference sequence). CDR3 nucleotides: TGTGCCAGCAGTACGGGACAGGGGGCGCAAAGCGAAAAACTGTTTTTT. Encoded protein: CASSTGQGAQSEKLFF.

This sequence joins TRBV7-8 and TRBJ1-2; weak D call: TRBD1 (6 bases). Trimming removed 5 bases from V and 4 bases from J, with 14 bases in between. CDR1 is SGHVS and CDR2 is FQNEAQ in the germline V gene. The CDR3 covers 14 residues. The CDR3 reads CASSPNRDTYGYTF. CDR3 in DNA: TGTGCCAGCAGCCCAAACCGGGACACCTATGGCTACACCTTC.

This chain joins TRBV7-6 and TRBJ2-7; D gene unclear. Deletions cut 5 bases from V and 4 bases from J, with 6 bases between. The CDR3 is 11 residues long. Looked up from germline, CDR1 is SGHVS and CDR2 is FNYEAQ. CDR3 region: CASSPLYEQYF. The CDR3 DNA is TGTGCCAGCAGCCCTCTTTACGAGCAGTACTTC.

The chain joins TRBV13 to TRBJ1-1, with D maybe TRBD1 (5 bases). Germline CDR1 reads PRHDT; CDR2 reads FYEKMQ (reference sequence). Trimming took off 5 bases at V and 5 bases at J, with 18 bases between the two ends. This CDR3 comprises 15 residues. CDR3 sequence (DNA): TGTGCCAGCAGCCCACCCCTGGGGGGAGGGACTGAAGCTTTCTTT. As protein: CASSPPLGGGTEAFF.

V is TRBV5-1 and J is TRBJ1-1; D remains ambiguous. The CDR3 sequence is 13 residues long. CDR1 and CDR2 from the germline V gene are SGHRS and YFSETQ. The V end was cut by 0 bases, the J end by 7 bases, with 10 bases between. CDR3 region: CASSLGSAGEAFF. The CDR3 nucleotides read TGCGCCAGCAGCTTGGGTTCCGCGGGTGAAGCTTTCTTT.

The V and J genes are TRBV2 and TRBJ2-2; 8 bases line up with TRBD2. CDR1 SNHLY and CDR2 FYNNEI come from the germline V gene. The CDR3 spans 17 residues. The trim removed 4 bases at V and 3 bases at J, leaving 10 bases unmatched. The CDR3, as DNA: TGTGCCAGCAGTGCACCAGCGGGAGAGGTGTACACCGGGGAGCTGTTTTTT. It is translated as CASSAPAGEVYTGELFF.

The genes are TRBV29-1 and TRBJ2-1; D not resolved. This CDR3 region has 11 residues. Looked up from germline, CDR1 is SQVTM and CDR2 is ANQGSEA. Trimming pared 4 bases from V and 8 bases from J, leaving 9 bases between. Here the CDR3 DNA reads TGCAGCGTTGCCCATACAGATGAGCAGTTCTTC. This gives the protein CSVAHTDEQFF.

This chain links TRBV2 with TRBJ1-2; possible D gene TRBD1, 5 bases. The CDR3 is 13 residues long. Germline loops: CDR1 SNHLY, CDR2 FYNNEI. V dropped 7 bases and J dropped 2 bases, with 11 bases sitting between them. The chain's CDR3 is CASIPTANYGYTF. The CDR3 nucleotides read TGTGCCAGCATTCCGACAGCCAACTATGGCTACACCTTC.

This rearrangement joins TRBV20-1 to TRBJ2-3, with 9 bases fitting TRBD2. Germline assignment: CDR1 DFQATT and CDR2 SNEGSKA (reference sequence). V lost 3 bases to trimming and J lost 7 bases; unmatched junction nucleotides: 14. The length of the CDR3 is 16 residues. CDR3 in DNA: TGCAGTGCTAGTTCGCGGGAGGGCCTGGATTTTAATACGCAGTATTTT. Translating gives CSASSREGLDFNTQYF.